This is a list of T cell receptor beta chains from one sample in a study of T cells in Graves' hyperthyroidism and ophthalmopathy. TCRdb used MiXCR to reprocess the multiplex PCR reads, holding one entry per CDR3 protein. The data show under 200,000 distinct CDR3 sequences, 8% to 9.5% seen once. Sequenced sample: blood. Every receptor here comes from a woman aged 18-29 years with Graves' hyperthyroidism that later progressed to Graves' ophthalmopathy. The CDR3 runs from the conserved cysteine through the conserved F or W. A D gene is named only where the DNA matches it firmly. Clone sizes are given selectively: once, few, many, or a class where the clone is expanded.

cdr3_length,v_call,d_call,clone_size,j_call,cdr3_nt,cdr3_aa
16,TRBV12-3/TRBV12-4,NA,many,TRBJ2-1,TGTGCCAGCATCCACGCCGGGACGGGATCCTACAATGAGCAGTTCTTC,CASIHAGTGSYNEQFF
10,TRBV7-9,NA,few,TRBJ1-2,TGTGCCAGCAGCCTCCTCCCGGACAGCTTC,CASSLLPDSF
14,TRBV27,NA,many,TRBJ2-7,TGTGCCAGCAGGGGGTTGGGGGACTCCTACGAGCAGTACTTC,CASRGLGDSYEQYF
14,TRBV7-9,NA,few,TRBJ2-2,TGTGCCAGCAGCCCCCGGGACCCTCCCGGGGAGCTGTTTTTT,CASSPRDPPGELFF
14,TRBV6-1,TRBD1,many,TRBJ1-3,TGTGCCAGCAGTGGACAGGGCTCTGGAAACACCATATATTTT,CASSGQGSGNTIYF
12,TRBV6-1,NA,many,TRBJ1-2,TGTGCCAGCAGTGGGCAGGGGTATGGCTACACCTTC,CASSGQGYGYTF
13,TRBV5-6,NA,many,TRBJ1-2,TGTGCCAGCAGTGGGGGGTTTGGCTATGGCTACACCTTC,CASSGGFGYGYTF
13,TRBV28,TRBD1,many,TRBJ2-7,TGTGCCAGCGGGCCAGGGGGCAGGTACGAGCAGTACTTC,CASGPGGRYEQYF
14,TRBV28,TRBD1,many,TRBJ2-2,TGTGCCAGCAGACCAACAGGGGCCACCGGGGAGCTGTTTTTT,CASRPTGATGELFF
13,TRBV9,NA,many,TRBJ2-5,TGTGCCAGCATGGGGCAGGGCCAAGAGACCCAGTACTTC,CASMGQGQETQYF
14,TRBV6-4,TRBD1,many,TRBJ1-5,TGTGCCAGCAGTGACTCGACAGGGGTTCAGCCCCAGCATTTT,CASSDSTGVQPQHF
17,TRBV19,NA,many,TRBJ1-2,TGTGCCAGTAGCCCAGGACAGCTACCCGACTTTAACTATGGCTACACCTTC,CASSPGQLPDFNYGYTF
13,TRBV9,NA,NA,TRBJ2-3,TGTGCCAGCAGCCTAGGGCAAAGAGATACGCAGTATTTT,CASSLGQRDTQYF
16,TRBV25-1,NA,many,TRBJ1-1,TGTGCCAGCAGTGAAGGAAATTGGGGAGAAAACACTGAAGCTTTCTTT,CASSEGNWGENTEAFF
16,TRBV14,TRBD1,many,TRBJ1-1,TGTGCCAGCAGCACCACAGGGGGCGCGTGGAACACTGAAGCTTTCTTT,CASSTTGGAWNTEAFF
13,TRBV6-1,NA,many,TRBJ1-1,TGTGCCACCCGAGTAGGCAGCAACACTGAAGCTTTCTTT,CATRVGSNTEAFF
13,TRBV24-1,NA,many,TRBJ1-2,TGTGCCACCAGTAATGGTAGATTCTATGGCTACACCTTC,CATSNGRFYGYTF
17,TRBV14,NA,many,TRBJ2-1,TGTGCCAGCAGCCAATTTTGGGGACCGCTTTCCTACAATGAGCAGTTCTTC,CASSQFWGPLSYNEQFF
13,TRBV28,NA,many,TRBJ1-2,TGTGCCAGCAGCTCACACCCAGACTATGGCTACACCTTC,CASSSHPDYGYTF
16,TRBV7-8,TRBD1,many,TRBJ2-1,TGTGCCAGCAGCTTAGCCGGGACAGTCAAGTACAATGAGCAGTTCTTC,CASSLAGTVKYNEQFF
14,TRBV2,NA,many,TRBJ2-1,TGTGCCAGCAGCCGGACCGTCTCCTACAATGAGCAGTTCTTC,CASSRTVSYNEQFF
14,TRBV2,NA,once,TRBJ1-1,TGTGCCAGCAGCTTGGAGGTATCGGATACTGAAGCTTTCTTT,CASSLEVSDTEAFF
14,TRBV7-9,TRBD1,NA,TRBJ1-5,TGTGCCAGCAGTCCCTCCGGGACAGGGAAGTCCCAGCATTTT,CASSPSGTGKSQHF
12,TRBV20-1,NA,many,TRBJ1-5,TGCAGTGCCACAGACGGGAATCAGCCCCAGCATTTT,CSATDGNQPQHF
16,TRBV9,NA,few,TRBJ2-2,TGTGCCAGCAGCGTAGAAGACAGAACGAACACCGGGGAGCTGTTTTTT,CASSVEDRTNTGELFF
16,TRBV20-1,TRBD2,NA,TRBJ2-3,TGCAGTGCTAGAGGGGGGGGGAGGGCCTCTGCCCATACGCAGTATTTT,CSARGGGRASAHTQYF
17,TRBV7-8,NA,many,TRBJ1-6,TGTGCCAGCAGCTTAGATTTCGTCCAGGGGAGTAATTCACCCCTCCACTTT,CASSLDFVQGSNSPLHF
13,TRBV12-3/TRBV12-4,NA,many,TRBJ2-3,TGTGCCAGCCAGGGACTTCGCACAGATACGCAGTATTTT,CASQGLRTDTQYF
14,TRBV19,NA,many,TRBJ1-5,TGTGCCAGTAGTATTTGGGGTAGCAATCAGCCCCAGCATTTT,CASSIWGSNQPQHF
16,TRBV19,TRBD2,many,TRBJ2-3,TGTGCCAGTAGATCTCCGGGACTAGCGAGCACAGATACGCAGTATTTT,CASRSPGLASTDTQYF